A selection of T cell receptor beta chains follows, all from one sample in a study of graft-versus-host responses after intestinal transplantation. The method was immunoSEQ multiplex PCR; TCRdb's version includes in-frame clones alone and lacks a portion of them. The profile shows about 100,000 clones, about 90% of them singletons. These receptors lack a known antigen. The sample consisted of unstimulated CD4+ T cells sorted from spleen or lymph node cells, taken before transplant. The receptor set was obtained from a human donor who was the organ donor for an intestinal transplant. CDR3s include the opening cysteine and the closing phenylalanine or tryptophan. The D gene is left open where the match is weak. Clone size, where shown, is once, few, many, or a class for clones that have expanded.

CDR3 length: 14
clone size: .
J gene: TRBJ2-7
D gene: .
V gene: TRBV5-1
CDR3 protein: CASSLGTGTYEQYF
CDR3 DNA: TGCGCCAGCAGCCTGGGAACAGGAACCTACGAGCAGTACTTC

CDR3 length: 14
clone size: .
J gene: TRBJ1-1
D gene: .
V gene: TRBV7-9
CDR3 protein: CASSLEAGTTEAFF
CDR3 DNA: TGTGCCAGCAGCTTAGAGGCAGGGACCACTGAAGCTTTCTTT

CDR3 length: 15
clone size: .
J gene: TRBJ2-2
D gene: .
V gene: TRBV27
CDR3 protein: CASSSRRANTGELFF
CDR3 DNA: TGTGCCAGCAGTTCCAGAAGGGCGAACACCGGGGAGCTGTTTTTT

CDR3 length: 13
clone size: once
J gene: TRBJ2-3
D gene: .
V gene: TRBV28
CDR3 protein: CASSSNWGDTQYF
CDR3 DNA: TGTGCCAGCAGTTCGAACTGGGGAGATACGCAGTATTTT

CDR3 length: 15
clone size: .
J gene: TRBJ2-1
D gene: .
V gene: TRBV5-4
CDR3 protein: CASSLAGGDHNEQFF
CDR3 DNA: TGTGCCAGCAGCTTGGCGGGGGGCGACCACAATGAGCAGTTCTTC

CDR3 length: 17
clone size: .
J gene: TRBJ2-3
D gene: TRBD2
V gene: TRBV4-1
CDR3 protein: CASSQDLFERGGDTQYF
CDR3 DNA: TGCGCCAGCAGCCAAGATCTGTTCGAGCGGGGGGGAGATACGCAGTATTTT

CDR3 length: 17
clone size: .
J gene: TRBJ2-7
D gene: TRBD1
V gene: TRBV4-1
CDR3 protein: CASSPGERTGGAIEQYF
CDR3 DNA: TGCGCCAGCAGCCCGGGTGAGAGGACAGGGGGCGCAATCGAGCAGTACTTC

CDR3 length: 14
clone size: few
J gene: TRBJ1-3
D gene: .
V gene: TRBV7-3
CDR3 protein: CASSLGGTGNTIYF
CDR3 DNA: TGTGCCAGCAGCTTAGGTGGGACTGGAAACACCATATATTTT

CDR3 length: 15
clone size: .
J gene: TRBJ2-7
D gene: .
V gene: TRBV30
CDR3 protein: CAWSVRRRDSYEQYF
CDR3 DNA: TGTGCCTGGAGTGTACGTCGGCGGGACTCCTACGAGCAGTACTTC

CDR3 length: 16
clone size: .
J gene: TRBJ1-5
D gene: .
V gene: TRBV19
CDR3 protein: CASSIRDITPNQPQHF
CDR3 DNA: TGTGCCAGTAGTATCAGGGATATAACCCCCAATCAGCCCCAGCATTTT

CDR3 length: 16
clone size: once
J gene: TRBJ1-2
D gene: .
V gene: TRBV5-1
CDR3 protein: CASFTSREGWRYGYTF
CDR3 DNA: TGCGCCAGCTTTACGAGTAGGGAGGGTTGGCGCTATGGCTACACCTTC

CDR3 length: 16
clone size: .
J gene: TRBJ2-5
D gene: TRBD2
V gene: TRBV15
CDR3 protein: CATSRDRPGGPETQYF
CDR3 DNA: TGTGCCACCAGCAGAGATCGGCCGGGGGGTCCAGAGACCCAGTACTTC

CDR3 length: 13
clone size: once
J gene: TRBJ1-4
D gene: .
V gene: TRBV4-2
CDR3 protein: CASSQDWWEKLFF
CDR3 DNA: TGTGCCAGCAGCCAAGATTGGTGGGAAAAACTGTTTTTT

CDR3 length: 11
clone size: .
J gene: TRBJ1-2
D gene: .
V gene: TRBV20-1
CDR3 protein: CSTRGSHGYTF
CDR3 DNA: TGCAGTACCAGGGGATCCCATGGCTACACCTTC

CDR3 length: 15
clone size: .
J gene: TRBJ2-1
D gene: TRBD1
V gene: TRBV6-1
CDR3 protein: CASSETGGRYNEQFF
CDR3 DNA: TGTGCCAGCAGCGAAACAGGGGGCCGCTACAATGAGCAGTTCTTC